The 31 T cell receptor beta chains presented below share a single source sample, sequenced in a study of human T cells and chemical hapten exposure. TCRdb independently ran MiXCR on the RACE reads; one entry per CDR3 protein. The sample lists about 40,000 distinct CDR3 sequences; approximately 3.3% were seen once. Regarding time point: patch test 2, 6 weeks after DPC sensitization. Treatment in this sample: therapeutic diphenylcyclopropenone sensitization with weekly scalp DPC. Here the sequenced sample was whole blood, taken in connection with sensitization to the hapten diphenylcyclopropenone (DPC). These receptors were taken from a man aged 35 to 55 with alopecia areata. Some clones in this sample may be carry-over from other donors' samples.

Note on this clonotype: A clone one base away is much larger, so this may be a read error. The V gene is TRBV20-1, the J gene TRBJ2-1; weak D call: TRBD1 (7 bases). Trimming stripped 6 bases from V and 10 bases from J, with 22 bases between. There are 14 residues in the CDR3. Germline V gene data show CDR1 as DFQATT and CDR2 as SNEGSKA (reference sequence). Here the CDR3 reads CSAKQGGFSSEQFF. The CDR3 coding sequence is TGCAGTGCAAAGCAGGGGGGTTTTTCATCCGAGCAGTTCTTC.

V is TRBV28 and J is TRBJ1-6; 9 positions match TRBD1. V was pared by 5 bases and J by 10 bases, with 12 bases of the junction left unmatched. The CDR3 is made up of 16 amino acids. In germline, CDR1 is MDHEN, CDR2 SYDVKM. The CDR3 DNA reads as TGTGCCAGCAGTGTAGCCGGGACAGGGTATCGATCACCCCTCCACTTT. This translates into CASSVAGTGYRSPLHF.

This clonotype occurred many times. This chain uses TRBV5-1 with TRBJ2-5; tentative D call: TRBD1 (6 bases). CDR3 length: 14 amino acids. The V and J ends lost 5 bases and 5 bases respectively, with 16 bases between them. The germline V gene has CDR1 SGHRS and CDR2 YFSETQ. CDR3 DNA: TGCGCCAGCAGACCACAGGGTAATCAGGAGACCCAGTACTTC. It translates to CASRPQGNQETQYF.

This clonotype was seen a handful of times. The chain combines TRBV28 with TRBJ2-5; D remains unclear. Germline lookup yields CDR1 MDHEN and CDR2 SYDVKM. CDR3 size: 13 residues. V lost 7 bases and J 2 bases, leaving 11 bases between the germline ends. In DNA, the CDR3 is TGTGCCAGCACCCGACGAGGACAAGAGACCCAGTACTTC. It translates to CASTRRGQETQYF.

This clonotype was detected many times. This sequence joins TRBV12-3 or TRBV12-4 and TRBJ2-1; a possible D gene is TRBD1 (5 bases). This CDR3 has 13 amino acids. V dropped 3 bases and J dropped 6 bases, with 9 bases sitting between them. The CDR3 is CASSFRQTNEQFF. In DNA, the CDR3 is TGTGCCAGCAGTTTCCGACAGACCAATGAGCAGTTCTTC.

This clonotype has a count of ten or more. The chain recombines TRBV20-1 with TRBJ1-1; maybe TRBD1 (5 bases). Trimming cost V 4 bases and J 1 base, with 19 bases left between them. The CDR3 has 16 amino acids. Germline loops: CDR1 DFQATT, CDR2 SNEGSKA (reference sequence). CDR3 amino acids: CSAKSFGGGANTEAFF. CDR3 bases: TGCAGTGCTAAAAGCTTTGGCGGAGGGGCGAACACTGAAGCTTTCTTT.

Many counts were recorded for this clonotype. The gene calls are TRBV6-5 and TRBJ2-3; a possible D gene is TRBD1 (6 bases). V was trimmed by 2 bases and J by 4 bases, leaving 13 bases between them. The CDR3 covers 15 residues. The V gene's germline CDR1 is MNHEY and CDR2 SVGAGI. In DNA, the CDR3 is TGTGCCAGCAGTTACGGCAGGGGCACCCCAGATACGCAGTATTTT. It specifies CASSYGRGTPDTQYF.

This clonotype was recorded at least ten times. V usage is TRBV9 and J usage is TRBJ2-1; 8 bases match TRBD2. Germline V gene sequence: CDR1 SGDLS, CDR2 YYNGEE. V was clipped by 2 bases and J by 2 bases; unmatched bases: 3. The CDR3 contains 15 residues. The CDR3 region is CASSVGSGTYNEQFF. The CDR3 DNA follows: TGTGCCAGCAGCGTTGGTAGCGGGACCTACAATGAGCAGTTCTTC.

J is TRBJ2-1 and V is TRBV7-9; D is undetermined. Trimming removed 2 bases at V and 6 bases at J, with 8 bases between. CDR3 size: 13 residues. Germline V gives CDR1 SEHNR, CDR2 FQNEAQ (reference sequence). In DNA form, the CDR3 reads TGTGCCAGCAGCTTATCCCGAAGCAATGAGCAGTTCTTC. The encoded protein is CASSLSRSNEQFF.

This clonotype came up a few times. The V and J genes are TRBV28 and TRBJ2-7; D might be TRBD1 or TRBD2, each matching 6 bases. V shed 4 bases and J shed 2 bases, with 15 bases lying between them. Looked up from germline, CDR1 is MDHEN and CDR2 is SYDVKM. This CDR3 spans 15 amino acids. The CDR3 DNA reads as TGTGCCAGCAGTTCCTCCCTCGGGGGCACCTACGAGCAGTACTTC. It codes for CASSSSLGGTYEQYF.

In its sample, this clonotype was seen many times. The chain couples TRBV27 to TRBJ1-6, with 7 bases identical to TRBD1. In germline, CDR1 is MNHEY, CDR2 SMNVEV (reference sequence). The ends lost 6 bases at V and 10 bases at J; junction bases unmatched: 9. The CDR3 loop spans 14 amino acids. CDR3 nucleotides: TGTGCCAGCAGCCCCTCGACAGGGATATCACCCCTCCACTTT. This translates into CASSPSTGISPLHF.

In this sample, this clonotype turned up many times. The chain couples TRBV10-3 to TRBJ2-7; 8 nucleotides line up with TRBD1. V gave up 8 bases and J gave up 5 bases; unmatched junction bases: 5. CDR1 is ENHRY and CDR2 is SYGVKD in the germline V gene. This CDR3 has 12 residues. The CDR3 coding sequence is TGTGCCATCGGCCAGGGGGCCAACGAGCAGTACTTC. It yields the protein CAIGQGANEQYF.

There are many counts of this clonotype. The rearrangement joins TRBV3-1 to TRBJ2-5; a weak D match, TRBD1 (5 bases). The CDR3 is 14 amino acids. Deletions cut 7 bases from V and 7 bases from J, with 19 bases between. The germline CDR1 and CDR2 sequences are LGHDT and YNNKEL (reference sequence). This CDR3 is CASTEGAAWGTQYF. The DNA of the CDR3 is TGTGCCAGCACCGAAGGGGCAGCCTGGGGGACCCAGTACTTC.

This clonotype was seen at least ten times. The chain joins TRBV12-3 or TRBV12-4 to TRBJ2-5; 8 nucleotides align to TRBD1. The CDR3 length is 15 residues. Trimming took 5 bases from V and 2 from J; bases not matched to a gene: 7. As DNA, the CDR3 is TGTGCCAGCAGTCCCGGGACAGGACCGCAAGAGACCCAGTACTTC. This sequence encodes CASSPGTGPQETQYF.

In its sample, this clonotype was seen many times. The chain combines TRBV30 with TRBJ2-4; D is possibly TRBD1 (5 bases). Germline-derived CDR1 and CDR2 are GTSNPN and SVGIG (reference sequence). The V gene lost 0 bases and the J gene lost 2 bases, with 8 bases spanning the gap. There are 14 residues in the CDR3. CDR3 in DNA: TGTGCCTGGAGTGTAAGACAGTCCAAAAACATTCAGTACTTC. Translated: CAWSVRQSKNIQYF.

This clonotype was observed many times. The J gene is TRBJ1-4, the V gene TRBV20-1; D perhaps matches TRBD1 (5 bases). The CDR3 has 16 residues. Germline assignment: CDR1 DFQATT and CDR2 SNEGSKA (reference sequence). The V and J ends lost 6 bases and 0 bases respectively, with 17 bases between them. Written as DNA, the CDR3 is TGCAGTGCGACAGACGTGGGGTCTGCAACTAATGAAAAACTGTTTTTT. The encoded protein is CSATDVGSATNEKLFF.

This clonotype turned up a few times. This chain uses TRBV18 with TRBJ2-3; D remains ambiguous. The CDR3 contains 13 residues. V lost 4 bases, J lost 2 bases, and 7 bases lay in between. The germline CDR1 and CDR2 sequences are KGHSH and LQKENI. DNA for the CDR3: TGTGCCAGCTCACAACTTATCACAGATACGCAGTATTTT. Protein sequence: CASSQLITDTQYF.

There are many counts of this clonotype. The chain combines TRBV6-1 with TRBJ2-7; 9 bases map to TRBD2. Looked up from germline, CDR1 is MNHNS and CDR2 is SASEGT. Losses at the gene ends were 3 bases for V and 1 base for J; bases not matched to a gene: 1. The CDR3 has 14 residues. CDR3 amino acids: CASSESGRSYEQYF. The CDR3 DNA follows: TGTGCCAGCAGTGAGAGCGGGAGGTCCTACGAGCAGTACTTC.

This clonotype was seen ten or more times. V and J are TRBV4-3 and TRBJ2-2, with 8 nucleotides matching TRBD2. The CDR3 loop spans 14 amino acids. V lost 3 bases, J lost 4 bases, and 1 base stayed unmatched. Germline CDR1 reads LGHNA; CDR2 reads YSLEER. The CDR3 loop reads CASSHGRGTGELFF. The CDR3 DNA is TGCGCCAGCAGCCACGGGAGGGGCACCGGGGAGCTGTTTTTT.

Many counts were recorded for this clonotype. The chain recombines TRBV7-9 with TRBJ1-5, with D uncertain. Germline V CDR1 and CDR2: SEHNR, FQNEAQ (reference sequence). Trimming shortened V by 2 bases and J by 5 bases, and 7 bases separated the two germline ends. The CDR3 loop spans 13 amino acids. The CDR3 protein is CASSLQDHQPQHF. Here the CDR3 DNA reads TGTGCCAGCAGCTTACAGGATCATCAGCCCCAGCATTTT. Supplemented by reference TRBV7-9 and TRBJ1-5, the full variable domain reads DTGVSQNPRHKITKRGQNVTFRCDPISEHNRLYWYRQTLGQGPEFLTYFQNEAQLEKSRLLSDRFSAERPKGSFSTLEIQRTEQGDSAMYLCASSLQDHQPQHFGDGTRLSIL.

This chain links TRBV30 with TRBJ2-7, with a tentative D call TRBD2 (5 bases). Germline V gene data show CDR1 as GTSNPN and CDR2 as SVGIG (reference sequence). The CDR3 covers 16 residues. Trimming took off 0 bases at V and 5 bases at J, with 20 bases between the two ends. The CDR3 is CAWSVGPTRGRDEQYF. The CDR3 DNA follows: TGTGCCTGGAGTGTAGGCCCCACTAGAGGCCGCGACGAGCAGTACTTC.

This clonotype was seen at least ten times. The V call is TRBV24-1, the J call TRBJ2-2; the D is unclear. Trimming stripped 9 bases from V and 3 bases from J, with 7 bases between. This CDR3 is 12 amino acids long. Germline CDR1 KGHDR, CDR2 SFDVKD. The CDR3 nucleotides are TGTGCCACCGGATGGGACACCGGGGAGCTGTTTTTT. It translates to CATGWDTGELFF.

This clonotype was seen repeatedly, ten times or more. The gene calls are TRBV30 and TRBJ2-1; TRBD2 agrees at 8 bases. This CDR3 is built from 14 residues. The J segment lost 6 bases and the V segment lost 1 base, leaving 5 bases of the junction unmatched. The germline V gene has CDR1 GTSNPN and CDR2 SVGIG (reference sequence). The CDR3 protein is CAWSEKRGFNEQFF. The CDR3 nucleotides read TGTGCCTGGAGTGAAAAGCGGGGGTTCAATGAGCAGTTCTTC.

This clonotype was found many times. V and J are TRBV20-1 and TRBJ2-3, with D possibly being TRBD2 (7 bases). CDR3 size: 15 residues. V was cut by 5 bases and J by 2 bases, with 17 bases left in between. Germline assignment: CDR1 DFQATT and CDR2 SNEGSKA (reference sequence). The CDR3 region has the DNA TGCAGTGCTCGAGGGGGGGCCCGATCCACAGATACGCAGTATTTT. This gives the protein CSARGGARSTDTQYF.

To note about this clonotype: This may be a read error, as it is one base from a much larger clone. The missing conserved phenylalanine or tryptophan at the end of this CDR3 makes a read error likely. The V call is TRBV6-5, the J call TRBJ1-3, with D unclear. V was clipped by 0 bases and J by 1 base, with 7 bases between them. CDR1 is MNHEY and CDR2 is SVGAGI in the germline V gene. The CDR3 extends over 15 amino acids. This CDR3 is CASSYSQDSGNTIYL. The CDR3 DNA sequence: TGTGCCAGCAGTTACTCCCAGGATTCTGGAAACACCATATATCTT.

This clonotype was detected many times. The rearrangement uses TRBV6-5 and TRBJ1-5; D unresolved. Germline V gives CDR1 MNHEY, CDR2 SVGAGI. The CDR3 covers 14 residues. Trimming pared 10 bases from V and 1 base from J, leaving 14 bases between. CDR3 protein: CATSLQASNQPQHF. CDR3 nucleotide sequence: TGTGCCACCTCATTGCAGGCGAGCAATCAGCCCCAGCATTTT.

The sample holds many counts of this clonotype. The chain joins TRBV24-1 to TRBJ2-1; D is ambiguous. The germline V gene encodes CDR1 KGHDR and CDR2 SFDVKD. V lost 3 bases, J lost 13 bases, and 12 bases lay in between. This CDR3 comprises 12 residues. CDR3 loop: CATSDRQLGQFF. In DNA, the CDR3 is TGTGCCACCAGTGATCGGCAGCTAGGCCAGTTCTTC.

This chain links TRBV24-1 with TRBJ2-3, with D maybe TRBD2 (5 bases). The germline gives CDR1 KGHDR, CDR2 SFDVKD. The CDR3 spans 14 residues. Trimming cost V 9 bases and J 0 bases, with 12 bases left between them. For the CDR3, the DNA is TGTGCCACCTCGGAGCGGTCGAGCACAGATACGCAGTATTTT. This encodes CATSERSSTDTQYF.

This clonotype was counted between two and nine times. The chain is built from TRBV5-4 and TRBJ2-4, with D possibly TRBD2 on 5 matching bases. CDR3 length: 16 residues. Trimming cost V 4 bases and J 0 bases, with 14 bases left between them. Germline CDR1 SGHNT, CDR2 YYREEE (reference sequence). The CDR3 bases are TGTGCCAGCAGCCCTGACTACCAAGAAGCCAAAAACATTCAGTACTTC. Its translation: CASSPDYQEAKNIQYF.

This clonotype was recorded at least ten times. V is TRBV18 and J is TRBJ2-1; 10 bases are shared with TRBD2. The CDR3 covers 15 residues. V lost 1 base to trimming and J lost 8 bases; unmatched junction nucleotides: 5. CDR1 is KGHSH, CDR2 LQKENI, per germline. The CDR3 region is CASSPQIAGGDEQFF. The CDR3 region has the DNA TGTGCCAGCTCACCACAAATAGCGGGAGGTGATGAGCAGTTCTTC.

At least ten counts were recorded for this clonotype. The chain recombines TRBV28 with TRBJ2-5, with 8 bases matching TRBD2. With V trimmed by 3 bases and J by 3 bases, 3 bases remained unmatched. Per the germline V gene, CDR1 is MDHEN and CDR2 is SYDVKM. This CDR3 contains 14 residues. The chain's CDR3 is CASSLTGREETQYF. CDR3 bases: TGTGCCAGCAGTTTGACCGGGAGGGAAGAGACCCAGTACTTC.